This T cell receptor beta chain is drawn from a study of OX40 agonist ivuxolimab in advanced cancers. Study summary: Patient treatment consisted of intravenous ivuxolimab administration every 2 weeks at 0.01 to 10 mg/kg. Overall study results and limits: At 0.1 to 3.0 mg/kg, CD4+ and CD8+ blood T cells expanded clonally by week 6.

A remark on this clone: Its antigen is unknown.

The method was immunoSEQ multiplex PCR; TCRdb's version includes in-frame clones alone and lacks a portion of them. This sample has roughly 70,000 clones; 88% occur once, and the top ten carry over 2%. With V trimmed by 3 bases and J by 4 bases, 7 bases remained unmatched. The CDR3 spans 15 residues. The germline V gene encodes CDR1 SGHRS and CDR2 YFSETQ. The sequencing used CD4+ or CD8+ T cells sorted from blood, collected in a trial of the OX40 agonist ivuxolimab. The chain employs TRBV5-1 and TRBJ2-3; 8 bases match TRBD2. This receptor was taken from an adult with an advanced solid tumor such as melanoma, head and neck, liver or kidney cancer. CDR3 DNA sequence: TGCGCCAGCAGCTCTAGGGGACTAGAGGCAGATACGCAGTATTTT. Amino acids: CASSSRGLEADTQYF.